Listed below are T cell receptor beta chains from one sample, sequenced in a study of beta chain features in type 1 diabetes. The data were produced by immunoSEQ multiplex PCR, yet TCRdb's version contains in-frame clones alone and is incomplete. The profile shows 600,000 to 700,000 clones, over 10% of them singletons. The sample comprised naive CD4+ T cells from blood. These TCRs come from a man aged 18 to 29 with type 1 diabetes. Both conserved end residues are part of each CDR3. Some rows have no size entry. The others give once, few or many, or a class for an expanded clone.

v_gene	abundance	CDR3aa
TRBV6-5	NA	CASSYSRQEISGYTF
TRBV19	few	CASRSSQGFGAYEQYF
TRBV14	NA	CASSQETVRGELFF
TRBV7-9	few	CASTEPDRGPTEAFF
TRBV28	NA	CASRSGVPGANVLTF
TRBV18	few	CASSPLGVSTGELFF
TRBV7-9	few	CASSLASLGARTEAFF
TRBV7-2	NA	CASSSGTGVLEQYF
TRBV9	once	CASSVGPDRAHSNQPQHF
TRBV10-3	few	CAISESGGPGTQYF
TRBV5-1	few	CASSSRDLETQYF
TRBV30	NA	CALSLGGGYTF
TRBV28	few	CASSPSAAGNTIYF
TRBV29-1	few	CSVRTGGNTIYF
TRBV6-5	NA	CASSYDGNQPQHF
TRBV30	few	CARTSRGSRFDEQFF
TRBV5-4	few	CASSPAGWETQYF
TRBV5-4	few	CASSERGGGETQYF
TRBV5-6	few	CASSPGAIHQPQHF
TRBV7-8	few	CASSSPGQGPYEQYF
TRBV11-1	few	CASSPTSSSGGPLHF
TRBV29-1	few	CSETGTANTEAFF
TRBV7-3	few	CASSLNAGQGDTQYF
TRBV5-1	NA	CASRDGQRDNSPLHF
TRBV7-9	few	CASSLYGRGRDTDTQYF
TRBV19	NA	CASSTRQGLTGELFF
TRBV6-1	NA	CASSEGRSYQETQYF